These T cell receptor beta chains were read from a single sample in a study of technical replicates of blood from several donors. Sequenced by immunoSEQ multiplex PCR; TCRdb stores in-frame clones only, minus some. Of about 73,000 clones in the sample, 90% were seen once. Sequencing used PBMCs. All receptors derive from a human donor in good health. Some clones in this sample may be carry-over from other donors' samples. Each CDR3 is given with its conserved first and last residue. The D gene is left open where the match is weak. The listing skips clone size in some rows; elsewhere it reads once, few, many or a size class.

v_call: TRBV2
j_call: TRBJ2-1
clone_size: once
d_call: NA
cdr3_nt: TGTGCCAGCAGCGGTGCGGGTGGTAATGAGCAGTTCTTC
cdr3_aa: CASSGAGGNEQFF

v_call: TRBV27
j_call: TRBJ2-5
clone_size: NA
d_call: NA
cdr3_nt: TGTGCCAGCAGTTTAGCCCCCCCGAGCTGGGGCGGAGAGACCCAGTACTTC
cdr3_aa: CASSLAPPSWGGETQYF

v_call: TRBV7-2
j_call: TRBJ2-1
clone_size: NA
d_call: TRBD1
cdr3_nt: TGTGCCAGCAGCTCCGGGACAGGACCCTACAATGAGCAGTTCTTC
cdr3_aa: CASSSGTGPYNEQFF

v_call: TRBV30
j_call: TRBJ1-2
clone_size: NA
d_call: NA
cdr3_nt: TGTGCCTGGAGTCGGGACACAGCTAACTATGGCTACACCTTC
cdr3_aa: CAWSRDTANYGYTF

v_call: TRBV5-1
j_call: TRBJ2-7
clone_size: NA
d_call: NA
cdr3_nt: TGCGCCAGCAGCTTAAGGCAGGCCTACGAGCAGTACTTC
cdr3_aa: CASSLRQAYEQYF

v_call: TRBV4-1
j_call: TRBJ2-7
clone_size: NA
d_call: NA
cdr3_nt: TGCGCCAGCAGCCAAGACTGGAGCTCCTACGAGCAGTACTTC
cdr3_aa: CASSQDWSSYEQYF

v_call: TRBV5-6
j_call: TRBJ2-3
clone_size: NA
d_call: NA
cdr3_nt: TGTGCCAGCAGCTTCGGGGAGGAGCGGACCACAGATACGCAGTATTTT
cdr3_aa: CASSFGEERTTDTQYF

v_call: TRBV4-2
j_call: TRBJ1-2
clone_size: NA
d_call: TRBD1
cdr3_nt: TGTGCCAGCAGCCCACCTCCGGGACAGGGATATGGCTACACCTTC
cdr3_aa: CASSPPPGQGYGYTF

v_call: TRBV7-8
j_call: TRBJ2-3
clone_size: NA
d_call: NA
cdr3_nt: TGTGCCAGCAGCTTAGCCGGGACTGGCACAGATACGCAGTATTTT
cdr3_aa: CASSLAGTGTDTQYF

v_call: TRBV2
j_call: TRBJ1-1
clone_size: few
d_call: NA
cdr3_nt: TGTGCCAGCAGTGACAGGTGGGACACTGAAGCTTTCTTT
cdr3_aa: CASSDRWDTEAFF

v_call: TRBV5-1
j_call: TRBJ2-7
clone_size: NA
d_call: NA
cdr3_nt: TGCGCCAGCAGCTTGCCGGGACAAAACTACGAGCAGTACTTC
cdr3_aa: CASSLPGQNYEQYF

v_call: TRBV7-8
j_call: TRBJ2-2
clone_size: once
d_call: NA
cdr3_nt: TGTGCCAGCAGCTTAGAGATGGAGGGAACCGGGGAGCTGTTTTTT
cdr3_aa: CASSLEMEGTGELFF

v_call: TRBV10-3
j_call: TRBJ2-3
clone_size: NA
d_call: NA
cdr3_nt: TGTGCCATCAGTGAATCGACTCAATTGGCAGATACGCAGTATTTT
cdr3_aa: CAISESTQLADTQYF

v_call: TRBV4-2
j_call: TRBJ2-1
clone_size: NA
d_call: NA
cdr3_nt: TGTGCCAGCATGGACGGGGGCAATGAGCAGTTCTTC
cdr3_aa: CASMDGGNEQFF

v_call: TRBV6-6
j_call: TRBJ1-6
clone_size: NA
d_call: TRBD1
cdr3_nt: TGTGCCAGCAGTTTTGGGACAGGGATGGGTTCACCCCTCCACTTT
cdr3_aa: CASSFGTGMGSPLHF

v_call: TRBV7-3
j_call: TRBJ2-7
clone_size: NA
d_call: TRBD1
cdr3_nt: TGTGCCAGCAGCAACAGGGGCAACGAGCAGTACTTC
cdr3_aa: CASSNRGNEQYF

v_call: TRBV4-1
j_call: TRBJ2-5
clone_size: NA
d_call: TRBD2
cdr3_nt: TGCGCCAGCAGCCAAGACGGGACTAGGGGCCGGGAGACCCAGTACTTC
cdr3_aa: CASSQDGTRGRETQYF

v_call: TRBV5-4
j_call: TRBJ2-5
clone_size: NA
d_call: TRBD1
cdr3_nt: TGTGCCAGCAGCTTAGGGACAGCAGAGACCCAGTACTTC
cdr3_aa: CASSLGTAETQYF

v_call: TRBV7-2
j_call: TRBJ2-7
clone_size: NA
d_call: TRBD2
cdr3_nt: TGTGCCAGCAGCCCCGATAGCGGGAGTTCTTCCTACGAGCAGTACTTC
cdr3_aa: CASSPDSGSSSYEQYF

v_call: TRBV10-3
j_call: TRBJ2-1
clone_size: NA
d_call: TRBD2
cdr3_nt: TGTGCCATCAAAGGACTAGCGGGAGGGCCCTTATCCTACAATGAGCAGTTCTTC
cdr3_aa: CAIKGLAGGPLSYNEQFF

v_call: TRBV15
j_call: TRBJ2-1
clone_size: NA
d_call: TRBD2
cdr3_nt: TGTGCCACCAGCAGGGATACTAGCGGGGGATACAATGAGCAGTTCTTC
cdr3_aa: CATSRDTSGGYNEQFF

v_call: TRBV7-6
j_call: TRBJ1-1
clone_size: NA
d_call: TRBD1
cdr3_nt: TGTGCCAGCAGCCCGGGACAGGGGAACACTGAAGCTTTCTTT
cdr3_aa: CASSPGQGNTEAFF

v_call: TRBV6-5
j_call: TRBJ1-2
clone_size: NA
d_call: NA
cdr3_nt: TGTGCCAGCAGTTACTCGACAAACTATGGCTACACCTTC
cdr3_aa: CASSYSTNYGYTF

v_call: TRBV19
j_call: TRBJ1-4
clone_size: NA
d_call: NA
cdr3_nt: TGTGCCACCGCGGGACCTAGCTATGAAAAACTGTTTTTT
cdr3_aa: CATAGPSYEKLFF

v_call: TRBV14
j_call: TRBJ1-1
clone_size: NA
d_call: NA
cdr3_nt: TGTGCCAGCAGCGGTGGGGGGATGAACACTGAAGCTTTCTTT
cdr3_aa: CASSGGGMNTEAFF

v_call: TRBV7-8
j_call: TRBJ1-5
clone_size: NA
d_call: NA
cdr3_nt: TGTGCCAGCAGCTTATTTCGGGGATTCGATCAGCCCCAGCATTTT
cdr3_aa: CASSLFRGFDQPQHF

v_call: TRBV19
j_call: TRBJ2-1
clone_size: NA
d_call: TRBD1
cdr3_nt: TGTGCCAGCACAGACAGGGGGCTGGGTGAGCAGTTCTTC
cdr3_aa: CASTDRGLGEQFF

v_call: TRBV7-2
j_call: TRBJ2-2
clone_size: NA
d_call: NA
cdr3_nt: TGTGCCAGCAGCTTAGGCGGTCTGCTGCGGGAGCTGTTTTTT
cdr3_aa: CASSLGGLLRELFF

v_call: TRBV5-4
j_call: TRBJ2-5
clone_size: NA
d_call: TRBD1
cdr3_nt: TGTGCCAGCAGCGTGACAGGGATACAAGAGACCCAGTACTTC
cdr3_aa: CASSVTGIQETQYF

v_call: TRBV7-3
j_call: TRBJ2-1
clone_size: NA
d_call: TRBD2
cdr3_nt: TGTGCCAGCAGCGTCACGTCCGGGACTAGCGGAAACGTTGAGCAGTTCTTC
cdr3_aa: CASSVTSGTSGNVEQFF

v_call: TRBV7-8
j_call: TRBJ1-1
clone_size: NA
d_call: NA
cdr3_nt: TGTGCCAGCAGCTTAGTTGGCAGGAACACTGAAGCTTTCTTT
cdr3_aa: CASSLVGRNTEAFF

v_call: TRBV30
j_call: TRBJ1-1
clone_size: NA
d_call: NA
cdr3_nt: TGTGCCTGGAGTGTTGGGACCAAAGGGGGTGAAGCTTTCTTT
cdr3_aa: CAWSVGTKGGEAFF

v_call: TRBV27
j_call: TRBJ1-6
clone_size: NA
d_call: TRBD1
cdr3_nt: TGTGCCACCCGACAGGGCCCCTATAATTCACCCCTCCACTTT
cdr3_aa: CATRQGPYNSPLHF

v_call: TRBV7-2
j_call: TRBJ2-5
clone_size: NA
d_call: NA
cdr3_nt: TGTGCCAGCAGATCGGGAGAGACCCAGTACTTC
cdr3_aa: CASRSGETQYF

v_call: TRBV19
j_call: TRBJ1-4
clone_size: NA
d_call: NA
cdr3_nt: TGTGCCAGTAGTATAGGGTCAGCTAATGAAAAACTGTTTTTT
cdr3_aa: CASSIGSANEKLFF

v_call: TRBV7-3
j_call: TRBJ2-7
clone_size: few
d_call: NA
cdr3_nt: TGTGCCAGCAGCTTATGCTGCCCAGGGATAATTTCCTACGAGCAGTACTTC
cdr3_aa: CASSLCCPGIISYEQYF

v_call: TRBV11-2
j_call: TRBJ2-3
clone_size: NA
d_call: NA
cdr3_nt: TGTGCCAGCAGCTTAGGAGGAAATACGCAGTATTTT
cdr3_aa: CASSLGGNTQYF

v_call: TRBV7-6
j_call: TRBJ2-7
clone_size: NA
d_call: TRBD1
cdr3_nt: TGTGCCAGCAGCTTGGACAGGGGATACGAGCAGTACTTC
cdr3_aa: CASSLDRGYEQYF

v_call: TRBV4-1
j_call: TRBJ1-3
clone_size: NA
d_call: TRBD1
cdr3_nt: TGCGCCAGCAGCCCGACAGGGGCCTCTGGAAACACCATATATTTT
cdr3_aa: CASSPTGASGNTIYF

v_call: TRBV6-6
j_call: TRBJ2-3
clone_size: NA
d_call: TRBD1
cdr3_nt: TGTGCCAGCAGGGGACAGGGTAAAAGCACAGATACGCAGTATTTT
cdr3_aa: CASRGQGKSTDTQYF

v_call: TRBV13
j_call: TRBJ1-4
clone_size: NA
d_call: TRBD1
cdr3_nt: TGTGCCAGCAGCTTGGCGGACAGGAATGAAAAACTGTTTTTT
cdr3_aa: CASSLADRNEKLFF

v_call: TRBV5-8
j_call: TRBJ1-6
clone_size: NA
d_call: TRBD1
cdr3_nt: TGTGCCAGCAGCTTAGGACAGGGCGGTTCACCCCTCCACTTT
cdr3_aa: CASSLGQGGSPLHF

v_call: TRBV10-3
j_call: TRBJ1-1
clone_size: NA
d_call: TRBD1
cdr3_nt: TGTGCCATCAGGAGCGGGACAGGGGAACCGACGTTAGAAGCTTTCTTT
cdr3_aa: CAIRSGTGEPTLEAFF

v_call: TRBV30
j_call: TRBJ2-7
clone_size: NA
d_call: NA
cdr3_nt: TGTGCCTGGAGTTCGGCCGGGACTGGGGGTTTTGAGCAGTACTTC
cdr3_aa: CAWSSAGTGGFEQYF